The 26 T cell receptor beta chains presented below share a single source sample, sequenced in a study of technical replicates of blood from several donors. Assay: immunoSEQ multiplex PCR; the TCRdb copy retains only in-frame clones and omits some. The table has about 53,000 clones, 70% to 90% seen once. Material for sequencing was PBMCs. The origin of the receptors is a human donor in good health. Some clones in this sample may be carry-over from other donors' samples.

The rearrangement links TRBV7-9 to TRBJ2-1, with TRBD2 matching 9 bases. With 3 bases clipped from V and 5 bases from J, the junction kept 5 bases outside the gene matches. Germline loops: CDR1 SEHNR, CDR2 FQNEAQ (reference sequence). CDR3 length: 15 residues. CDR3 coding DNA: TGTGCCAGCAGCTTCTTAGCGGGAGTTAACAATGAGCAGTTCTTC. Translating gives CASSFLAGVNNEQFF.

The rearrangement links TRBV4-3 to TRBJ1-6; a weak D match, TRBD1 (5 bases). Germline V gives CDR1 LGHNA, CDR2 YSLEER. This CDR3 has 14 residues. Deletions cut 4 bases from V and 6 bases from J, with 10 bases between. CDR3 region: CASSRGGANSPLHF. The CDR3 DNA follows: TGCGCCAGCAGCCGGGGGGGTGCTAATTCACCCCTCCACTTT.

This chain connects TRBV6-5 to TRBJ1-1, with D perhaps matching TRBD1 (5 bases). Germline CDR1 MNHEY, CDR2 SVGAGI. Trimming pared 2 bases from V and 1 base from J, leaving 11 bases between. This CDR3 has 15 residues. In DNA form, the CDR3 reads TGTGCCAGCAGTTACGACAGCCTCTCGAACACTGAAGCTTTCTTT. Its translation: CASSYDSLSNTEAFF.

This sequence joins TRBV14 and TRBJ2-2, with TRBD1 matching over 7 bases. This CDR3 is 15 amino acids long. The germline V gene encodes CDR1 SGHDN and CDR2 FVKESK. Trimming took 7 bases from V and 0 from J; bases not matched to a gene: 5. This CDR3 is CASIPGQTNTGELFF. The DNA for the CDR3 is TGTGCCAGCATACCGGGACAGACGAACACCGGGGAGCTGTTTTTT.

The chain couples TRBV29-1 to TRBJ2-5; D is perhaps TRBD2 (5 bases). Trimming took 8 bases from V and 1 from J, leaving 8 bases between them. Germline CDR1 reads SQVTM; CDR2 reads ANQGSEA. The CDR3 totals 11 residues. CDR3 residues: CSSEVQETQYF. CDR3 nucleotides: TGCAGCTCGGAGGTCCAAGAGACCCAGTACTTC.

This rearrangement joins TRBV7-6 to TRBJ1-1; the D is unclear. Germline CDR1 is SGHVS and CDR2 is FNYEAQ. Trimming removed 4 bases from V and 7 bases from J, with 10 bases in between. The CDR3 runs to 12 residues. CDR3 in amino acids: CASSSGSREAFF. CDR3 nucleotides: TGTGCCAGCAGCTCGGGGTCGCGTGAAGCTTTCTTT.

The CDR3: CASRLAISYEQYF. CDR3 DNA sequence: TGTGCAAGTCGCTTAGCTATCTCCTACGAGCAGTACTTC. The V call is TRBV12-2, the J call TRBJ2-7; no DNA check was done on the table's D call, TRBD2. TRBV12-2 is tagged as a pseudogene. The CDR3 covers 13 residues.

The rearrangement joins TRBV9 to TRBJ1-1; 7 positions agree with TRBD1. CDR1 and CDR2 (germline): SGDLS, YYNGEE. The CDR3 runs 14 residues. V dropped 3 bases and J dropped 4; count of bases not matched to a gene: 6. Written as DNA, the CDR3 is TGTGCCAGCAGCGCACAGGGGTCGGTCACTGAAGCTTTCTTT. Protein: CASSAQGSVTEAFF.

The rearrangement joins TRBV11-1 to TRBJ2-7, with 9 bases lining up with TRBD1. Trimming removed 5 bases from V and 0 bases from J; junction bases left unmatched: 14. The CDR3 sequence is 18 residues long. Germline V gene data show CDR1 as SGHAT and CDR2 as FQDESV (reference sequence). CDR3 in DNA: TGTGCCAGCAGCACGCAGACATCCGGGACAGGGACCTCCTACGAGCAGTACTTC. Translation: CASSTQTSGTGTSYEQYF.

This chain connects TRBV9 to TRBJ2-1; D is possibly TRBD2 (6 bases). Deletions cut 0 bases from V and 4 bases from J, with 11 bases between. The V gene's germline CDR1 is SGDLS and CDR2 YYNGEE. The CDR3 is made up of 15 amino acids. The DNA for the CDR3 is TGTGCCAGCAGCGTAGTGGGCGGGGATTACAATGAGCAGTTCTTC. Amino acids: CASSVVGGDYNEQFF. Full variable domain (rest looked up from reference TRBV9 and TRBJ2-1): DSGVTQTPKHLITATGQRVTLRCSPRSGDLSVYWYQQSLDQGLQFLIQYYNGEERAKGNILERFSAQQFPDLHSELNLSSLELGDSALYFCASSVVGGDYNEQFFGPGTRLTVL.

This clone showed up just once. The V call is TRBV4-3, the J call TRBJ1-6, with 7 bases fitting TRBD1. With V trimmed by 4 bases and J by 6 bases, 9 bases remained unmatched. The germline CDR1 and CDR2 sequences are LGHNA and YSLEER. This CDR3 region has 16 residues. CDR3: CASSPGDGTVNSPLHF. Here the CDR3 DNA reads TGCGCCAGCAGCCCTGGGGATGGGACAGTTAATTCACCCCTCCACTTT.

The rearrangement uses TRBV4-2 and TRBJ2-7, with a tentative D call TRBD2 (5 bases). Germline V gene lookup returns CDR1 LGHNA and CDR2 YNFKEQ. This CDR3 comprises 15 residues. V was shortened by 1 base and J by 5 bases, with 15 bases between the two germline ends. The CDR3 sequence is CASSQGDRGVDEQYF. The DNA of the CDR3 is TGTGCCAGCAGCCAAGGAGATCGGGGAGTGGACGAGCAGTACTTC.

This CDR3 reads CASTNTRETTNYGYTF. The CDR3 nucleotides read TGTGCCAGCACTAATACCCGGGAGACTACTAACTATGGCTACACCTTC. This chain joins TRBV6-6 and TRBJ1-2; D gene uncertain. Germline values: CDR1 MNHNY, CDR2 SVGAGI (reference sequence). The CDR3 has 16 residues. V shed 7 bases and J shed 0 bases, with 18 bases lying between them.

V gene TRBV11-2 combines with J gene TRBJ2-3, with 11 bases that match TRBD2. Unmatched junction bases numbered 6, after V lost 5 bases and J lost 2 bases. The length of the CDR3 is 16 residues. Germline V gene sequence: CDR1 SGHAT, CDR2 FQNNGV. The CDR3 spells CASSQLAGGYTDTQYF. CDR3 nucleotides: TGTGCCAGCAGCCAGTTAGCGGGAGGGTACACAGATACGCAGTATTTT.

V gene TRBV4-2 combines with J gene TRBJ1-5, with 9 bases aligning to TRBD1. Trimming took 4 bases from V and 5 from J; bases not matched to a gene: 9. The length of the CDR3 is 16 residues. Germline assignment: CDR1 LGHNA and CDR2 YNFKEQ. This CDR3 reads CASSPGPRQGDQPQHF. CDR3 DNA sequence: TGTGCCAGCAGCCCAGGTCCCCGACAGGGGGATCAGCCCCAGCATTTT.

The rearrangement uses TRBV7-6 and TRBJ2-1; 15 bases match TRBD2. Germline values: CDR1 SGHVS, CDR2 FNYEAQ. V lost 5 bases, J lost 4 bases, and 9 bases stayed unmatched. The CDR3 covers 18 residues. The CDR3 coding sequence is TGTGCCAGCAGCCCCACGGGGACTAGCGGGAGGATTTACAATGAGCAGTTCTTC. Amino acid sequence: CASSPTGTSGRIYNEQFF.

The chain has TRBV5-1 and TRBJ2-6; 10 nucleotides agree with TRBD2. Germline CDR1 SGHRS, CDR2 YFSETQ. The junction had 8 bases not matched to a gene; V was cut back by 1 base and J by 4 bases. The CDR3 loop spans 18 amino acids. This CDR3 reads CASSLMASGRTGANVLTF. As DNA, the CDR3 is TGCGCCAGCAGCTTGATGGCTAGCGGGAGAACGGGGGCCAACGTCCTGACTTTC.

This chain connects TRBV4-1 to TRBJ1-2, with 10 bases lining up with TRBD1. In germline, CDR1 is MGHRA, CDR2 YSYEKL. J gave up 6 bases and V 0 bases, and 13 bases lay outside the gene matches. The CDR3 loop spans 18 amino acids. CDR3 amino acids: CASSQDQLAGTGEDGYTF. CDR3 DNA sequence: TGCGCCAGCAGCCAAGACCAGCTAGCCGGGACAGGGGAGGATGGCTACACCTTC.

The sample holds one count of this clone. The rearrangement joins TRBV15 to TRBJ1-5, with 8 bases aligning to TRBD1. The CDR3 extends over 16 amino acids. Germline CDR1 LNHNV, CDR2 YYDKDF (reference sequence). V lost 5 bases to trimming and J lost 9 bases; unmatched junction nucleotides: 15. CDR3 in DNA: TGTGCCACCAGCGGCCCGGGACAGGCTCCCTTACTGCCCCAGCATTTT. Translated, it gives CATSGPGQAPLLPQHF.

A note on this clone: Other nucleotide sequences in the sample specify the same CDR3. The rearrangement uses TRBV4-3 and TRBJ1-1; D is ambiguous. The CDR3 has 14 amino acids. Germline CDR1 LGHNA, CDR2 YSLEER. Trimming cost V 0 bases and J 3 bases, with 8 bases left between them. Here the CDR3 reads CASSQETGDTEAFF. The CDR3 DNA reads as TGCGCCAGCAGCCAAGAGACTGGAGACACTGAAGCTTTCTTT.

The chain carries TRBV14 and TRBJ1-4; 7 bases agree with TRBD1. The CDR3 has 14 residues. CDR1 and CDR2 (germline): SGHDN, FVKESK. Losses at the gene ends were 4 bases for V and 8 bases for J; bases not matched to a gene: 7. CDR3 sequence (DNA): TGTGCCAGCAGCCCGACAGGGCTAGGGGAAAAACTGTTTTTT. Protein sequence: CASSPTGLGEKLFF.

V usage is TRBV27 and J usage is TRBJ2-7; D not resolved. Trimming left V 3 bases short and J 3 bases short, with 9 bases between. Germline V gene data show CDR1 as MNHEY and CDR2 as SMNVEV (reference sequence). This CDR3 is built from 13 residues. The CDR3 nucleotides read TGTGCCAGCAGTTTTCGCGCTGGCTACGAGCAGTACTTC. Protein: CASSFRAGYEQYF.

The chain couples TRBV7-3 to TRBJ2-7, with a possible D match to TRBD1 (5 bases). The CDR3 sequence is 14 residues long. Between the trimmed V and J ends, which lost 4 bases and 9 bases, there was a span of 19 bases. CDR1 is SGHTA, CDR2 FQGTGA, per germline. CDR3 DNA sequence: TGTGCCAGCAGCTCACCTGACCCGGAGCAGGGGCAGTACTTC. Amino acid sequence: CASSSPDPEQGQYF.

This chain uses TRBV2 with TRBJ2-5; 8 bases agree with TRBD2. Losses at the gene ends were 8 bases for V and 5 bases for J; bases not matched to a gene: 10. Germline V gene lookup returns CDR1 SNHLY and CDR2 FYNNEI. This CDR3 has 14 amino acids. This chain's CDR3 is CASRFGGALETQYF. The CDR3 coding sequence is TGTGCCAGCCGGTTCGGGGGGGCCCTGGAGACCCAGTACTTC.

The rearrangement links TRBV5-1 to TRBJ1-1, with D uncertain. Germline V gives CDR1 SGHRS, CDR2 YFSETQ. The CDR3 consists of 15 residues. Trimming shortened V by 7 bases and J by 4 bases, and 20 bases separated the two germline ends. The CDR3, as DNA: TGCGCCAGCCATCCATGGGCCCAAGAAGGCACTGAAGCTTTCTTT. Its protein is CASHPWAQEGTEAFF.

In its sample, this clone was seen once. This sequence joins TRBV29-1 and TRBJ2-1; D unclear. The V gene lost 5 bases and the J gene lost 7 bases, with 6 bases spanning the gap. Germline assignment: CDR1 SQVTM and CDR2 ANQGSEA. The CDR3 loop spans 10 amino acids. CDR3 loop: CSVQQNEQFF. CDR3 in DNA: TGCAGCGTTCAACAGAATGAGCAGTTCTTC.